These 5 T cell receptor beta chains were sequenced from one sample in a study of technical replicates of blood from several donors. Generated by immunoSEQ multiplex PCR, the TCRdb table keeps only in-frame clones and is missing some. The sample shows some 63,000 clones, around nine tenths of them seen only once. The sequenced sample was PBMCs. Receptor source: a human donor in good health. Some clones in this sample may be carry-over from other donors' samples.

This sequence joins TRBV7-6 and TRBJ1-2; TRBD1 aligns across 12 bases. This CDR3 comprises 16 residues. CDR1 and CDR2 from the germline V gene are SGHVS and FNYEAQ. V lost 5 bases and J lost 5; bases outside the gene matches: 9. The DNA of the CDR3 is TGTGCCAGCAGCGAGAGGGACAGGGGGCTGAGGTATGGCTACACCTTC. This translates into CASSERDRGLRYGYTF.

The V gene is TRBV4-3, the J gene TRBJ1-2; D may be TRBD1 (6 bases). In germline, CDR1 is LGHNA, CDR2 YSLEER. The CDR3 runs 15 residues. V was shortened by 4 bases and J by 5 bases, with 17 bases between the two germline ends. The CDR3 loop reads CASSRQQGAQYGYTF. The CDR3 bases are TGCGCCAGCAGCCGACAACAGGGCGCCCAGTATGGCTACACCTTC.

This rearrangement joins TRBV7-2 to TRBJ2-3; TRBD2 matches 8 bases. This CDR3 has 16 residues. V lost 1 base and J lost 2; bases outside the gene matches: 5. The germline V gene encodes CDR1 SGHTA and CDR2 FQGNSA. CDR3 protein: CASSLEWREATDTQYF. The CDR3 DNA sequence: TGTGCCAGCAGCTTAGAATGGCGGGAGGCCACAGATACGCAGTATTTT.

The chain combines TRBV6-6 with TRBJ2-3; D is possibly TRBD2 (6 bases). CDR3 length: 15 amino acids. The germline V gene has CDR1 MNHNY and CDR2 SVGAGI (reference sequence). V lost 1 base, J lost 0 bases, and 8 bases lay in between. CDR3 region: CASSYYGGSTDTQYF. Here the CDR3 DNA reads TGTGCCAGCAGTTACTATGGGGGGAGCACAGATACGCAGTATTTT.

J is TRBJ2-2 and V is TRBV27; D not certain. This CDR3 is 16 amino acids long. V lost 2 bases and J 3 bases, leaving 13 bases between the germline ends. Germline CDR1 is MNHEY and CDR2 is SMNVEV (reference sequence). The CDR3 coding sequence is TGTGCCAGCAGTTTAAACCCGACGGCGGACACCGGGGAGCTGTTTTTT. Translation: CASSLNPTADTGELFF.